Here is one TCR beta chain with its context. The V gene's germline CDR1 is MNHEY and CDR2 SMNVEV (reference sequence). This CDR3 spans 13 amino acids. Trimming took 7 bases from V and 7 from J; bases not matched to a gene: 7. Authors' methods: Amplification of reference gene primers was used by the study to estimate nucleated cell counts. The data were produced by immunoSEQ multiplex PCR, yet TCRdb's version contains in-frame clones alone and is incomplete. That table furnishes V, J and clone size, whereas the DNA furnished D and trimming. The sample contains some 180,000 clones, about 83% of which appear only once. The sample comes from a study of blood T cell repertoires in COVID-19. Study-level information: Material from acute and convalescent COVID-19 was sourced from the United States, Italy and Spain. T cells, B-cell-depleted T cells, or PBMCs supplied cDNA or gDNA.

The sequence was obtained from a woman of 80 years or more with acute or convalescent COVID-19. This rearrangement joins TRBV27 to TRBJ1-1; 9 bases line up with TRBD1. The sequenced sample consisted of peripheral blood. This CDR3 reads CASTKTGGFEAFF. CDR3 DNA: TGTGCCAGCACCAAGACAGGGGGGTTTGAAGCTTTCTTT.